These 14 T cell receptor beta chains came from one sample sequenced in a study of blood T cell repertoires in COVID-19. Using immunoSEQ multiplex PCR, the repertoire was profiled, and TCRdb retains in-frame clones only, with some absent. Of some 310,000 clones listed, roughly 89% are singletons. Sequencing was carried out using PBMCs or T cells enriched from blood (not recorded which). Source of these receptors: a woman aged 25 to 39 who had recovered from COVID-19.

The count of this clone is one. The V call is TRBV7-6, the J call TRBJ2-7; tentative D call: TRBD2 (5 bases). Per germline, CDR1 SGHVS and CDR2 FNYEAQ. The CDR3 is made up of 14 amino acids. V was shortened by 3 bases and J by 6 bases, with 15 bases between the two germline ends. CDR3: CASSLRGSISEQYF. In DNA form, the CDR3 reads TGTGCCAGCAGCTTGAGAGGGAGCATCTCCGAGCAGTACTTC. Combining the CDR3 with reference TRBV7-6 and TRBJ2-7 gives the whole variable domain GAGVSQSPRYKVTKRGQDVALRCDPISGHVSLYWYRQALGQGPEFLTYFNYEAQQDKSGLPNDRFSAERPEGSISTLTIQRTEQRDSAMYRCASSLRGSISEQYFGPGTRLTVT.

The V and J genes are TRBV10-3 and TRBJ1-1, with 7 bases lining up with TRBD1. In germline, CDR1 is ENHRY, CDR2 SYGVKD. After removal of 4 bases from V and 7 bases from J, the junction contained 6 bases not matched to a gene. There are 13 residues in the CDR3. The DNA for the CDR3 is TGTGCCATCAGTGGGGTGGGGACAGTTGAAGCTTTCTTT. This encodes CAISGVGTVEAFF.

V is TRBV7-9 and J is TRBJ1-1, with TRBD1 as a possible D gene (6 bases). Germline V gives CDR1 SEHNR, CDR2 FQNEAQ (reference sequence). Deletions cut 6 bases from V and 3 bases from J, with 14 bases between. The CDR3 runs to 14 residues. CDR3 sequence (DNA): TGTGCCAGCAGACCTACACAGGGAGACACTGAAGCTTTCTTT. This encodes CASRPTQGDTEAFF.

V and J are TRBV7-9 and TRBJ2-1, with D perhaps TRBD2 (7 bases). The germline gives CDR1 SEHNR, CDR2 FQNEAQ (reference sequence). The CDR3 contains 18 residues. The germline V and J ends were trimmed by 5 bases and 4 bases, with 24 bases remaining between them. The CDR3 is CASSPPVAGANTYNEQFF. The CDR3 DNA follows: TGTGCCAGCAGCCCCCCCGTTGCGGGGGCCAACACTTACAATGAGCAGTTCTTC.

V is TRBV5-1 and J is TRBJ2-5, with D hard to call. Between the trimmed V and J ends, which lost 7 bases and 7 bases, there was a span of 14 bases. CDR1 and CDR2 from the germline V gene are SGHRS and YFSETQ. The CDR3 contains 12 residues. CDR3: CASAPISGTQYF. The DNA of the CDR3 is TGCGCCAGCGCCCCTATCTCAGGGACCCAGTACTTC.

V usage is TRBV9 and J usage is TRBJ1-3; D ambiguous. This CDR3 comprises 15 residues. CDR1 and CDR2 from the germline V gene are SGDLS and YYNGEE. Deletions cut 3 bases from V and 3 bases from J, with 13 bases between. For the CDR3, the DNA is TGTGCCAGCAGCGGCGATATAGTAAGTGGAAACACCATATATTTT. Its translation is CASSGDIVSGNTIYF. Together with reference TRBV9 and TRBJ1-3, the CDR3 gives the full variable domain: DSGVTQTPKHLITATGQRVTLRCSPRSGDLSVYWYQQSLDQGLQFLIQYYNGEERAKGNILERFSAQQFPDLHSELNLSSLELGDSALYFCASSGDIVSGNTIYFGEGSWLTVV.

The chain carries TRBV16 and TRBJ2-7, with D perhaps TRBD1 (6 bases). Germline V gene sequence: CDR1 KGHSY, CDR2 FQNENV. The CDR3 covers 16 residues. Trimming shortened V by 6 bases and J by 4 bases, and 22 bases separated the two germline ends. CDR3 in DNA: TGTGCCAGCAGTTTTGGGGGCAGGGGCGCTTATTACGAGCAGTACTTC. Encoded protein: CASSFGGRGAYYEQYF.

This sequence joins TRBV7-6 and TRBJ1-2; TRBD1 aligns across 9 bases. Germline V gene sequence: CDR1 SGHVS, CDR2 FNYEAQ. Trimming cost V 6 bases and J 8 bases; bases outside gene matches: 4. The CDR3 consists of 12 residues. DNA for the CDR3: TGTGCCAGCAGTCTAGGACAGGGGGGCTACACCTTC. Translating gives CASSLGQGGYTF.

This clone appeared once. This rearrangement joins TRBV11-2 to TRBJ1-1; TRBD1 might be the D (6 bases). The ends were cut back, 2 bases at V and 8 bases at J, with 12 bases in the middle. The germline CDR1 and CDR2 sequences are SGHAT and FQNNGV. The CDR3 loop spans 13 amino acids. The CDR3 is CASSLNRAEEAFF. The CDR3 coding sequence is TGTGCCAGCAGCTTAAACAGGGCGGAGGAAGCTTTCTTT.

V is TRBV10-3 and J is TRBJ2-1, with 9 bases lining up with TRBD2. Germline V gene lookup returns CDR1 ENHRY and CDR2 SYGVKD. The CDR3 spans 15 residues. V shed 6 bases, J shed 8 bases, and the junction held 11 bases outside the gene matches. The CDR3 nucleotides are TGTGCCATCAGCCCAACTAGCGGGCAGAGGGATGAGCAGTTCTTC. Protein product: CAISPTSGQRDEQFF.

J is TRBJ2-4 and V is TRBV10-2; 8 positions agree with TRBD2. V lost 4 bases to trimming and J lost 0 bases; unmatched junction nucleotides: 2. From germline, CDR1 is WSHSY and CDR2 SAAADI. This CDR3 has 15 residues. Written as DNA, the CDR3 is TGCGCCAGCAGTGCCCTAGCGGGAGCCAAAAACATTCAGTACTTC. Amino acids: CASSALAGAKNIQYF.

The CDR3 sequence is CASSLSLGRAQPQHF. DNA of the CDR3: TGTGCCAGCAGCTTAAGTCTCGGCAGGGCCCAGCCCCAGCATTTT. The chain employs TRBV7-2 and TRBJ1-5; maybe TRBD1 (5 bases). The CDR3 is 15 residues long. Trimming shortened V by 2 bases and J by 7 bases, and 15 bases separated the two germline ends. Germline V lookup: CDR1 SGHTA, CDR2 FQGNSA.

This clone was detected a few times. The chain is built from TRBV6-1 and TRBJ2-7; D possibly corresponds to TRBD2 (7 bases). V lost 1 base and J lost 1, with 14 bases in between. The germline gives CDR1 MNHNS, CDR2 SASEGT. CDR3 length: 16 amino acids. The chain's CDR3 is CASSEDGGASSYEQYF. The CDR3 DNA is TGTGCCAGCAGTGAAGATGGGGGGGCTAGTTCCTACGAGCAGTACTTC.

The chain is built from TRBV3-1 (or the pseudogene TRBV3-2) and TRBJ1-4; TRBD1 matches at 10 bases. The V gene's germline CDR1 is LGHDT and CDR2 YNNKEL (reference sequence). Trimming cost V 4 bases and J 2 bases; bases outside gene matches: 4. This CDR3 has 16 residues. CDR3: CASSPRTGGTNEKLFF. The CDR3 region has the DNA TGTGCCAGCAGCCCGAGGACAGGGGGTACTAATGAAAAACTGTTTTTT.